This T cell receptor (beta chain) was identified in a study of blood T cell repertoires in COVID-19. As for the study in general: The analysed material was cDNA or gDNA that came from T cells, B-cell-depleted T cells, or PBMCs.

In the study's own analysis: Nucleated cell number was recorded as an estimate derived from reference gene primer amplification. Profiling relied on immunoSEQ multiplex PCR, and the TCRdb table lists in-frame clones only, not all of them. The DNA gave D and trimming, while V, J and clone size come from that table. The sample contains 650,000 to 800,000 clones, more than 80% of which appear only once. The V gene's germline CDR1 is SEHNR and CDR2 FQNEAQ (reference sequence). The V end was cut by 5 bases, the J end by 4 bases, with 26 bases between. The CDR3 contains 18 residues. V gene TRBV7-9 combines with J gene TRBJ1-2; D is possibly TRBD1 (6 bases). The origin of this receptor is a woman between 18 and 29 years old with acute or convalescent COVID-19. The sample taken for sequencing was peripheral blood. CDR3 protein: CASSPIGTPRGLSYGYTF. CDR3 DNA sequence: TGTGCCAGCAGCCCGATAGGTACCCCCAGGGGTCTGTCCTATGGCTACACCTTC.